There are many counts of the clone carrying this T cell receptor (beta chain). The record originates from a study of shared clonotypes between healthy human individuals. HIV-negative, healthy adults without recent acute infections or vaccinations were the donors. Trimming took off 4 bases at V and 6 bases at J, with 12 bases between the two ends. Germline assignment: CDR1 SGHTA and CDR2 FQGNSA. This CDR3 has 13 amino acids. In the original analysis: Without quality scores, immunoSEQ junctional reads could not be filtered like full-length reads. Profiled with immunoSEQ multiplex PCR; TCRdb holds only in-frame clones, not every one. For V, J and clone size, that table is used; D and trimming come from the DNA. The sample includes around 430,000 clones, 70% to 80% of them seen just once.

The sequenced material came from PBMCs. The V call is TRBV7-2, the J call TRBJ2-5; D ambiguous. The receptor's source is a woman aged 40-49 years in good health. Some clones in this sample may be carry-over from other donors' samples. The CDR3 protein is CASSSPVGQTQYF. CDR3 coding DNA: TGTGCCAGCAGCTCCCCAGTCGGGCAGACCCAGTACTTC.